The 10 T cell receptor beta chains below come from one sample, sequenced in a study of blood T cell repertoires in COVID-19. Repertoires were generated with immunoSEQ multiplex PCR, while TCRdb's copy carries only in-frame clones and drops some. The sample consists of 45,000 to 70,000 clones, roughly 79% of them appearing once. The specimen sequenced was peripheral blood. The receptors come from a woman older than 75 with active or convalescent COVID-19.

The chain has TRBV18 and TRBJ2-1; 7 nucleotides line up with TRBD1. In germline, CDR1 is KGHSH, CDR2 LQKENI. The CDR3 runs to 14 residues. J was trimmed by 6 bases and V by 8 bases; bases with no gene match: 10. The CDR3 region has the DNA TGTGCCAGCGGGCGACAGGGACCCATCAATGAGCAGTTCTTC. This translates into CASGRQGPINEQFF.

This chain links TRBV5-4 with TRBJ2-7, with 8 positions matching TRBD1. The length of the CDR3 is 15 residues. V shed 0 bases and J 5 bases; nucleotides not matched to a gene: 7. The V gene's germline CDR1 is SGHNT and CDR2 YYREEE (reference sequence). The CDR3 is CASSLGGQVVNEQYF. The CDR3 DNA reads TGTGCCAGCAGCTTGGGGGGACAGGTAGTCAACGAGCAGTACTTC.

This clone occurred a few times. The CDR3 nucleotides are TGTGCCAGCAGATCAGGGGGCCGGACCGGGGAGCTGTTTTTT. The encoded protein is CASRSGGRTGELFF. The gene calls are TRBV2 and TRBJ2-2, with 8 bases lining up with TRBD1. The CDR3 consists of 14 residues. Trimming took 6 bases from V and 5 from J; bases not matched to a gene: 5. Germline lookup yields CDR1 SNHLY and CDR2 FYNNEI.

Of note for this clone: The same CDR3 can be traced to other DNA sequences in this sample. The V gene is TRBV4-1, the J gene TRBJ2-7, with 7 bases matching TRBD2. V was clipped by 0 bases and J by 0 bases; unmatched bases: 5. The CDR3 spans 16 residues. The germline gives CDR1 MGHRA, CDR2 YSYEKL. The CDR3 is CASSQDQRGSSYEQYF. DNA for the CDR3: TGCGCCAGCAGCCAAGATCAGCGGGGAAGCTCCTACGAGCAGTACTTC.

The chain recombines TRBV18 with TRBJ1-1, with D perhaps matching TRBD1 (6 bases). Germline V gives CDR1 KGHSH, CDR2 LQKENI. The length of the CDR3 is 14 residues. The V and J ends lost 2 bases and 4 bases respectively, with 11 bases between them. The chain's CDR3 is CASSPNREGTEAFF. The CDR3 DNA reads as TGTGCCAGCTCACCAAACAGGGAGGGCACTGAAGCTTTCTTT.

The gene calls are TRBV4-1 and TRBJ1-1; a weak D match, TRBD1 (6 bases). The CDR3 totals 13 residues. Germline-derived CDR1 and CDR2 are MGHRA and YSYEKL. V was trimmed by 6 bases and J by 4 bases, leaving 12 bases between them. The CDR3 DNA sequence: TGCGCCAGCAGGCCCGGGGGGGCCACTGAAGCTTTCTTT. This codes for CASRPGGATEAFF.

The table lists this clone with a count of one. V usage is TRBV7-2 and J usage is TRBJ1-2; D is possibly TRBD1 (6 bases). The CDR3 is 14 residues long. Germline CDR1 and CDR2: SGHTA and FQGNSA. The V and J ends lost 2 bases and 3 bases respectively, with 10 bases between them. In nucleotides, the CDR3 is TGTGCCAGCAGCTTAAAGGGGGGGGACTATGGCTACACCTTC. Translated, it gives CASSLKGGDYGYTF. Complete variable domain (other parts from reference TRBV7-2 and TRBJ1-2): GAGVSQSPSNKVTEKGKDVELRCDPISGHTALYWYRQSLGQGLEFLIYFQGNSAPDKSGLPSDRFSAERTGGSVSTLTIQRTQQEDSAVYLCASSLKGGDYGYTFGSGTRLTVV.

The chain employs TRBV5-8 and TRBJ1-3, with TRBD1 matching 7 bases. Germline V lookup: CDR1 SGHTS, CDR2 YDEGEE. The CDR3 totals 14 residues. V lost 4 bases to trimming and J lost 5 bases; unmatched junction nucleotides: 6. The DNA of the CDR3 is TGTGCCAGCAGCCCCGCGGGACAGAGAAACACCATATATTTT. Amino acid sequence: CASSPAGQRNTIYF.

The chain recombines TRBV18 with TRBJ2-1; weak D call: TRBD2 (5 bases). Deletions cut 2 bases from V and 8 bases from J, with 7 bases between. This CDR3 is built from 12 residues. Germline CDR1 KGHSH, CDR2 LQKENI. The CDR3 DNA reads TGTGCCAGCTCACCAGCAGCGGATGAGCAGTTCTTC. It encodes CASSPAADEQFF.

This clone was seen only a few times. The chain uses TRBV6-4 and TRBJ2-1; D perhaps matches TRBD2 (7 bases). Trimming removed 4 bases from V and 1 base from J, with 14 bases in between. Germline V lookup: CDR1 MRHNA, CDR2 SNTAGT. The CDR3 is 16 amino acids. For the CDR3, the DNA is TGTGCCAGCAGTGCCGAGGGGGGGTTTTCCTACAATGAGCAGTTCTTC. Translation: CASSAEGGFSYNEQFF.